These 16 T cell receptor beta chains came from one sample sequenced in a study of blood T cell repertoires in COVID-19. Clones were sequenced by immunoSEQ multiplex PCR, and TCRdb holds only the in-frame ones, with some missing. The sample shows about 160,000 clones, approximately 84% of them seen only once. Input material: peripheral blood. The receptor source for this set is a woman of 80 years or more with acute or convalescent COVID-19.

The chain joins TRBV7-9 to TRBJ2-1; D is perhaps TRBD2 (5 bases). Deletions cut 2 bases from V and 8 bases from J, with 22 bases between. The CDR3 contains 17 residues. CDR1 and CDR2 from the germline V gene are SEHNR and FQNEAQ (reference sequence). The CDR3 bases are TGTGCCAGCAGCTTAATCCTAGCCTCCCCCAGACTGGATGAGCAGTTCTTC. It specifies CASSLILASPRLDEQFF.

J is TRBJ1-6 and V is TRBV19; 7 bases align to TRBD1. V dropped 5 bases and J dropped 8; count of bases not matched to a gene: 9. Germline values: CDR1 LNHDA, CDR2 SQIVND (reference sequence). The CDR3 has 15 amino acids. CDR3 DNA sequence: TGTGCCAGTAGTTCGACGAGACAGGGTGATTCACCCCTCCACTTT. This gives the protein CASSSTRQGDSPLHF. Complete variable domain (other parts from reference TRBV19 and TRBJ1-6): DGGITQSPKYLFRKEGQNVTLSCEQNLNHDAMYWYRQDPGQGLRLIYYSQIVNDFQKGDIAEGYSVSREKKESFPLTVTSAQKNPTAFYLCASSSTRQGDSPLHFGNGTRLTVT.

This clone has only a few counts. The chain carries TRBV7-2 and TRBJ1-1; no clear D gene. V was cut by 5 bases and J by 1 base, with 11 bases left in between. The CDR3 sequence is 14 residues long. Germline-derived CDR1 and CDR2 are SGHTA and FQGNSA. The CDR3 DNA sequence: TGTGCCAGCAGCGCCTCCACATCGAACACTGAAGCTTTCTTT. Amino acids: CASSASTSNTEAFF. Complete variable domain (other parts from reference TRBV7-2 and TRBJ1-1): GAGVSQSPSNKVTEKGKDVELRCDPISGHTALYWYRQSLGQGLEFLIYFQGNSAPDKSGLPSDRFSAERTGGSVSTLTIQRTQQEDSAVYLCASSASTSNTEAFFGQGTRLTVV.

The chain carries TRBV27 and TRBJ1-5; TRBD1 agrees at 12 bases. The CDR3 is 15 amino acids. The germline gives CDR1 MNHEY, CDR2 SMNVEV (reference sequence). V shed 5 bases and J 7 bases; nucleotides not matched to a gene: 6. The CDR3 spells CASSPGTGGDQPQHF. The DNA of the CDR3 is TGTGCCAGCAGTCCGGGGACAGGGGGCGACCAGCCCCAGCATTTT.

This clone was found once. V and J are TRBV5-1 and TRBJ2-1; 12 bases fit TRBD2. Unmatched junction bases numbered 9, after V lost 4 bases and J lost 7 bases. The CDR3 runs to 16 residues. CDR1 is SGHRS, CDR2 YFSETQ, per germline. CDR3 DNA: TGCGCCAGCAGCGAGACTAGCGGGAGCAGTTTTAATGAGCAGTTCTTC. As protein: CASSETSGSSFNEQFF.

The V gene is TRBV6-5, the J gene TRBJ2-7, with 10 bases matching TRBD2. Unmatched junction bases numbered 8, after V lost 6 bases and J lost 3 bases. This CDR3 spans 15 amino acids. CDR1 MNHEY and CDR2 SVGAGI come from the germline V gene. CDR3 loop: CASSLSSGRFYEQYF. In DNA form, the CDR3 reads TGTGCCAGCAGCTTATCTAGCGGGAGATTCTACGAGCAGTACTTC.

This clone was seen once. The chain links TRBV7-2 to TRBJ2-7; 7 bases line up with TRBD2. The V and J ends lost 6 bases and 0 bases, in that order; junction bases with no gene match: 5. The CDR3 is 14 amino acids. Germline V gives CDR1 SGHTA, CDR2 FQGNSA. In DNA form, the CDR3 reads TGTGCCAGCAGGGGTGGCGGGAGCTCCTACGAGCAGTACTTC. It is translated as CASRGGGSSYEQYF.

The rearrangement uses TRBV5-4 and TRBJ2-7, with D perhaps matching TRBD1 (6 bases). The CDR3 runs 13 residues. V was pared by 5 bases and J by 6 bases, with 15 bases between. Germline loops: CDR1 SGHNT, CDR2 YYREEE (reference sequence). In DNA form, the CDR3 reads TGTGCCAGCAGAGGGCAGGGACAAGGCGAGCAGTACTTC. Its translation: CASRGQGQGEQYF.

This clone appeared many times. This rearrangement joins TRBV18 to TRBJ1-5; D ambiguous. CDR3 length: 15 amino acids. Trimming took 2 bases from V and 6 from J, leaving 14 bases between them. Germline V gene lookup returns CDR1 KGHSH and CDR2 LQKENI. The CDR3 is CASSPIGSGSQPQHF. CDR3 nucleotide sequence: TGTGCCAGCTCACCAATAGGATCGGGTAGTCAGCCCCAGCATTTT.

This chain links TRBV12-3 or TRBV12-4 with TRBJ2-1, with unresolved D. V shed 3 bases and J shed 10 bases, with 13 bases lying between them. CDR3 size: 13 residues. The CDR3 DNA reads TGTGCCAGCAGTTTCGGCCAGGCAAGGGAGCAGTTCTTC. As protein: CASSFGQAREQFF.

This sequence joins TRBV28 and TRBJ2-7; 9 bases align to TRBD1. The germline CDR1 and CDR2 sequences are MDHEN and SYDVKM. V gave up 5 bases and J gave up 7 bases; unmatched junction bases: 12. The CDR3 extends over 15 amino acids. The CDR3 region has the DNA TGTGCCAGCAGTCCTCGGACAGGGGCAGTAGAAGAGCAGTACTTC. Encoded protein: CASSPRTGAVEEQYF.

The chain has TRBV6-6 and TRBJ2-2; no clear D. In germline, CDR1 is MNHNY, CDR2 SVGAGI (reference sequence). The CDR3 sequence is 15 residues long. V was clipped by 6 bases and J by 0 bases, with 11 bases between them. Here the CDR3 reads CASSPLQANTGELFF. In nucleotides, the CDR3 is TGTGCCAGCAGCCCACTCCAGGCGAACACCGGGGAGCTGTTTTTT.

The CDR3 nucleotides read TGTGCCAGCTCGCTCGGGTCAGATACGCAGTATTTT. Translated: CASSLGSDTQYF. The chain recombines TRBV2 with TRBJ2-3; D remains ambiguous. The germline gives CDR1 SNHLY, CDR2 FYNNEI. Trimming stripped 8 bases from V and 4 bases from J, with 10 bases between. The CDR3 is 12 residues long.

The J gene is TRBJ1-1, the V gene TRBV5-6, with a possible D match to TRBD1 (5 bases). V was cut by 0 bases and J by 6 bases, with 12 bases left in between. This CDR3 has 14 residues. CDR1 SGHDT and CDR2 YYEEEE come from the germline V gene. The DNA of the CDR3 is TGTGCCAGCAGCTTGGTAGGGGCACTACCTGAAGCTTTCTTT. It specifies CASSLVGALPEAFF.

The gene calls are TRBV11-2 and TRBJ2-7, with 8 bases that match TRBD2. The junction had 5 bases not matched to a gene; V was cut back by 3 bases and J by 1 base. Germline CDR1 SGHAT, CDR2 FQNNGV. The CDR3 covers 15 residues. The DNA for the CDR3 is TGTGCCAGCAGCTTGCTAGCGGGCTTGTCCTACGAGCAGTACTTC. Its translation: CASSLLAGLSYEQYF. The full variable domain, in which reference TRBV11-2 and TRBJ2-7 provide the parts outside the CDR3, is EAGVAQSPRYKIIEKRQSVAFWCNPISGHATLYWYQQILGQGPKLLIQFQNNGVVDDSQLPKDRFSAERLKGVDSTLKIQPAKLEDSAVYLCASSLLAGLSYEQYFGPGTRLTVT.

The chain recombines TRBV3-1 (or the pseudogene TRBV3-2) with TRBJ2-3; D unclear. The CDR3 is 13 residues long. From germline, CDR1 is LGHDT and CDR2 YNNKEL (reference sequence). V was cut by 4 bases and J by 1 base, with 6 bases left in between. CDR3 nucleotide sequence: TGTGCCAGCAGCCCCTCGGGCACAGATACGCAGTATTTT. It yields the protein CASSPSGTDTQYF.